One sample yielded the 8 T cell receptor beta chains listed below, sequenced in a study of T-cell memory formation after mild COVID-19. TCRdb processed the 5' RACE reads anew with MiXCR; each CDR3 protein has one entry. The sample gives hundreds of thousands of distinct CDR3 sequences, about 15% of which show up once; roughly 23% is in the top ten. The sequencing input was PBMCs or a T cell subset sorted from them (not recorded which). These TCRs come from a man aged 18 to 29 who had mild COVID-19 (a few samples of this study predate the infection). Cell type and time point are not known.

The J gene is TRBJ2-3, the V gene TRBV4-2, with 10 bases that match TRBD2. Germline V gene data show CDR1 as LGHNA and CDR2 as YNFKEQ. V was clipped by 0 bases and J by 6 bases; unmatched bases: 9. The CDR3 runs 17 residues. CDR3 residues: CASSQDPTSGASDTQYF. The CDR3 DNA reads TGTGCCAGCAGCCAAGATCCCACTAGCGGGGCTTCGGATACGCAGTATTTT.

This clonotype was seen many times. CDR3: CASSLQGDTQYF. The CDR3 nucleotides are TGTGCCAGCAGCTTACAGGGGGATACGCAGTATTTT. This chain uses TRBV7-9 with TRBJ2-3; D may be TRBD1 (6 bases). In germline, CDR1 is SEHNR, CDR2 FQNEAQ (reference sequence). The CDR3 runs to 12 residues. Between the trimmed V and J ends, which lost 2 bases and 6 bases, there was a span of 6 bases.

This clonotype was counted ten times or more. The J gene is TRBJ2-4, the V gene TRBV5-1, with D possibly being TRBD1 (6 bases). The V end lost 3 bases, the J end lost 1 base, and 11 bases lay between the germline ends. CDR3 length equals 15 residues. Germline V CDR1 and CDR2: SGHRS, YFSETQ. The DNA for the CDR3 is TGCGCCAGCAGCTCAGGGGCGGTTGCCAAAAACATTCAGTACTTC. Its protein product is CASSSGAVAKNIQYF.

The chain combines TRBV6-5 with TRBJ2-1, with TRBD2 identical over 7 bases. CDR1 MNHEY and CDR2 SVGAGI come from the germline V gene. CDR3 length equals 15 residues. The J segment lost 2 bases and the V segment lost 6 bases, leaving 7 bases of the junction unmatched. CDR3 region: CASSSYSGAYNEQFF. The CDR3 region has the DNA TGTGCCAGCAGCTCTTACAGCGGGGCCTACAATGAGCAGTTCTTC.

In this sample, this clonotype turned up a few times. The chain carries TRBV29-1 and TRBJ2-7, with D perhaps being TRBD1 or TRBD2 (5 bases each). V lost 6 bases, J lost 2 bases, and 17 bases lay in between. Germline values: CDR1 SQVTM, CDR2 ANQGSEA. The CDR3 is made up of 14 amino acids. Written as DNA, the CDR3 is TGCAGCGTCATACCGGGGCGTAGAGCCTACGAGCAGTACTTC. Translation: CSVIPGRRAYEQYF.

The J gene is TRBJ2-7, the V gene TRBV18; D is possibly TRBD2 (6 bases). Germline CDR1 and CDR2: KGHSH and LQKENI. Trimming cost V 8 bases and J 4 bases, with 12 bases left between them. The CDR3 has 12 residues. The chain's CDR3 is CASGTGTYEQYV. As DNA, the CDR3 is TGTGCCAGCGGGACGGGGACTTACGAGCAGTACGTC.

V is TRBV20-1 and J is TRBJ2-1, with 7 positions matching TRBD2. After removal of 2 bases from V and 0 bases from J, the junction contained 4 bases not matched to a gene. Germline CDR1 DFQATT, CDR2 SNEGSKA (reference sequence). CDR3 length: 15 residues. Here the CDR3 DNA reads TGCAGTGCTAGAATGCGGGGGAGCTCCTACAATGAGCAGTTCTTC. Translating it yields CSARMRGSSYNEQFF.

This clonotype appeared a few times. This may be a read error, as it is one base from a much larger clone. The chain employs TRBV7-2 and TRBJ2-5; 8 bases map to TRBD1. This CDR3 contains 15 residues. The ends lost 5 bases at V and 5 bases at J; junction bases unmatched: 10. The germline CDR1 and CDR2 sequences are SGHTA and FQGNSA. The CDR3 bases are TGTGCCAGCAGCACCACCAGGGGGCCGGAGGAGACCCAGTACTTC. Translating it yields CASSTTRGPEETQYF.